This is a list of T cell receptor beta chains from one sample in a study of T cells in Graves' hyperthyroidism and ophthalmopathy. MiXCR, run by TCRdb on the multiplex PCR reads, gives a single entry per CDR3 protein. This sample has fewer than 650,000 distinct CDR3 sequences, with approximately 15% found just once. The source material was blood. The source is a woman in her thirties or forties with Graves' hyperthyroidism. Both conserved end residues are part of each CDR3. The D gene is left open where the match is weak. Size tells how often a clone was seen (once, few, many) or the class of an expanded clone, and some rows leave it out.

v_call	clone_size	d_call	j_call	cdr3_nt	cdr3_aa
TRBV6-1	many	-	TRBJ2-7	TGTGCCAGCATTCTAGCCAACGTCGCTTCCTACGAGCAGTACTTC	CASILANVASYEQYF
TRBV3-1	many	-	TRBJ2-5	TGTGCCAGCACAGCCACAGGGCAAGAGACCCAGTACTTC	CASTATGQETQYF
TRBV6-1	many	-	TRBJ1-4	TGTGCCAGCAGTGAGTCCCCCGGTCGAACCTCTCACCGAAAACTGTTTTTT	CASSESPGRTSHRKLFF
TRBV7-9	many	-	TRBJ2-5	TGTGCCAGCAGCCCTGGGACACACCAGACCCAGTACTTC	CASSPGTHQTQYF
TRBV19	few	TRBD1	TRBJ2-7	TGTGCCAGTAGTATAGATTTCGGGACAGGCCTCTCCTACGAGCAGTACTTC	CASSIDFGTGLSYEQYF
TRBV10-3	many	TRBD1	TRBJ1-1	TGTGCCATCAGGACACAGGGGGTGAACACTGAAGCTTTCTTT	CAIRTQGVNTEAFF
TRBV27	many	-	TRBJ1-4	TGTGCCAGCAGTCCCCGGGAGGGAAAACTGTTTTTT	CASSPREGKLFF
TRBV20-1	many	TRBD2	TRBJ2-7	TGCAGTGCTAGAGGTAGCGGGGGGCGCGTCTCCTACGAGCAGTACTTC	CSARGSGGRVSYEQYF
TRBV12-3/TRBV12-4	many	TRBD1	TRBJ2-5	TGTGCCAGCAGTACCCAGCGACAGGGCCAGTACTTC	CASSTQRQGQYF
TRBV28	-	-	TRBJ2-2	TGTGCCAGCAGTTTTTTGAGGGCCTCCGGGGAGCTGTTTTTT	CASSFLRASGELFF
TRBV5-1	many	-	TRBJ2-3	TGCGCCAGCAGCTTGGTAGGTCCGGGAGACATAGATACGCAGTATTTT	CASSLVGPGDIDTQYF
TRBV6-1	many	-	TRBJ2-7	TGTGCCAGCAGTTCGGATCCCATCTCCTACGAGCAGTACTTC	CASSSDPISYEQYF
TRBV12-3/TRBV12-4	many	-	TRBJ2-5	TGTGCCAGCAGTTTAGGGGGGGCGGGGATAAGCCCGTACTTC	CASSLGGAGISPYF
TRBV12-3/TRBV12-4	many	TRBD2	TRBJ2-5	TGTGCCAGCAGTTTAGCGGGGACTAGCGGAGGGGGGGCCCAGTACTTC	CASSLAGTSGGGAQYF
TRBV6-1	few	TRBD1	TRBJ2-3	TGTGCCAGCAGAGCGAGACAGGGTCCTAGCACAGATACGCAGTATTTT	CASRARQGPSTDTQYF
TRBV14	few	-	TRBJ2-3	TGTGCCAGCCAGGAGGAGGAAACAGATACGCAGTATTTT	CASQEEETDTQYF
TRBV9	few	-	TRBJ1-1	TGTGCCAGCAGCGTAGTAGGTGGGACGAACACTGAAGCTTTCTTT	CASSVVGGTNTEAFF
TRBV2	-	-	TRBJ2-1	TGTGCCAGCACTGGCCTCCATGAGCAGTTCTTC	CASTGLHEQFF
TRBV20-1	many	TRBD1	TRBJ2-2	TGCAGTGCTGACCGCCGGGACAGGATACGCGGGGAGCTGTTTTTT	CSADRRDRIRGELFF
TRBV2	many	-	TRBJ1-1	TGTGCCACAACCGAGGAGAGATTGAACACTGAAGCTTTCTTT	CATTEERLNTEAFF
TRBV19	-	-	TRBJ2-1	TGTGCCAGTAAACCTAGCTCCTACAATGAGCAGTTCTTC	CASKPSSYNEQFF
TRBV15	few	-	TRBJ1-5	TGTGCCACCAGCCAGGGCCAGGTCAATCAGCCCCAGCATTTT	CATSQGQVNQPQHF
TRBV27	many	TRBD1	TRBJ1-2	TGTGCCAGCAGTTTAGCAGGGGGGGGGTATGGCTACACCTTC	CASSLAGGGYGYTF
TRBV7-9	few	TRBD2	TRBJ2-7	TGTGCCAGCAGCTTAGCGGCGGGGGGCGAGCAGTACTTC	CASSLAAGGEQYF
TRBV4-1	-	-	TRBJ2-7	TGCGCCAGCAGCCAAGTTTTCATTCAGACTAGATCTCAGTACGAGCAGTACTTC	CASSQVFIQTRSQYEQYF